A selection of T cell receptor beta chains follows, all from one sample in a study of molecular identifiers for immune sequencing clone quantification. TCRdb re-analysed the PCR reads in MiXCR, keeping a single row per CDR3 protein. This sample has around 460,000 distinct CDR3 sequences; around 23% occur once, and the top ten carry around 0.79%. Sequences were obtained from naive CD8+ T cells from blood, with Jurkat cell RNA spiked in. These receptors all stem from a human donor in good health. Some libraries in this study had Jurkat cell RNA spiked in. The conserved cysteine and the conserved F or W are not part of the CDR3 here.

>10|TRBJ1-2|TRBV6-2/TRBV6-3
ASSYTRLDCT
>12|TRBJ1-5|TRBV19
ASSMGAWNQPQH
>18|TRBJ2-6|TRBV6-2/TRBV6-3
ASSYFAAEGGGVWANVLT
>13|TRBJ2-3|TRBV6-1
ASSGKRLNTDTQY
>11|TRBJ2-1|TRBV12-3/TRBV12-4
ASSLYREDEQF
>14|TRBJ2-7|TRBV20-1
SARVLAGTSDYEQY
>13|TRBJ2-1|TRBV5-6
ASSLVTGRANEQF
>15|TRBJ2-6|TRBV19
ASSIPAGTSGANVLT
>11|TRBJ1-1|TRBV19
ASSPGLGTEAF
>12|TRBJ2-7|TRBV29-1
SVVKGDQSYEQY
>14|TRBJ2-2|TRBV19
ASSIVIRRGTGELF
>13|TRBJ2-7|TRBV4-3
ASSQATVSSYEQY
>18|TRBJ2-3|TRBV2
ASSEAFGGLGGIFTDTQY
>14|TRBJ2-7|TRBV20-1
SARDPDGGWSYEQY
>12|TRBJ2-7|TRBV12-3/TRBV12-4
ASSFGTGVNEQY
>15|TRBJ2-7|TRBV30
AWSVYGGNIIRYEQY
>14|TRBJ2-5|TRBV5-1
ASSLEAAGVRETQY
>11|TRBJ2-7|TRBV18
ASSPDRNYEQY
>11|TRBJ1-4|TRBV27
ASKSRGHEKLF
>15|TRBJ2-7|TRBV20-1
SARDFRQPHMTYEQY
>11|TRBJ1-6|TRBV3-1
ASSPASVSPLH
>12|TRBJ1-5|TRBV19
ASFPGQGFQPQH
>13|TRBJ1-2|TRBV5-8
ASSLRVTVNYGYT
>17|TRBJ2-5|TRBV20-1
SARGDYHLESYLPPTQY
>14|TRBJ2-3|TRBV2
ASRVHLAASTDTQY
>13|TRBJ1-2|TRBV7-9
ASSPPTGGGYGHT
>16|TRBJ1-4|TRBV28
ASSSPDSHLATNEKLL
>13|TRBJ2-7|TRBV4-1
ASSHEATGFYEQY
>13|TRBJ2-6|TRBV18
ASATGGSGANVLT
>13|TRBJ2-3|TRBV11-2
ASSSALDTTDTQY
>12|TRBJ1-1|TRBV6-2/TRBV6-3
ASSYISAAIEAF
>13|TRBJ2-2|TRBV11-3
ASSYPAGVGGELF
>10|TRBJ2-7|TRBV6-5
ASSPGIYEQY
>12|TRBJ2-7|TRBV4-1
ASSQEDRGLEQS
>13|TRBJ2-7|TRBV9
ASSASGSPAYEQY
>14|TRBJ2-7|TRBV4-1
ASSQAGQGGSYEQY
>18|TRBJ2-2|TRBV14
ASSQESLAGAPSNTGELF
>11|TRBJ2-5|TRBV20-1
SAGDGGPETQY
>11|TRBJ2-7|TRBV4-1
ASSQERDYEQY
>11|TRBJ2-7|TRBV11-2
ASSLEYGVEQY
>11|TRBJ1-1|TRBV7-9
ASSSSRAVEAF
>15|TRBJ1-1|TRBV4-3
ASSQGAGPPANTEAF